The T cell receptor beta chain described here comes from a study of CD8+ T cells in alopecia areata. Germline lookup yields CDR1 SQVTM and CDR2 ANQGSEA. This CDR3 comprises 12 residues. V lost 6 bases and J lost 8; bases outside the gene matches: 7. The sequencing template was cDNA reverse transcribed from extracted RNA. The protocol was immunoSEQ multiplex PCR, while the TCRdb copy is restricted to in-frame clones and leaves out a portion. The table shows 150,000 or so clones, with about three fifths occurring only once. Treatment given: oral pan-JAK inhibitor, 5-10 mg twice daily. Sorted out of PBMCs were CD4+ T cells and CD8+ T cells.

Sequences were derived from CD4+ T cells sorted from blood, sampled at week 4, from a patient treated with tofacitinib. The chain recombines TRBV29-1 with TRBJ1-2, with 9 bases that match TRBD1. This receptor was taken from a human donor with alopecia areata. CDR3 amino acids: CSVVDRGIGYTF. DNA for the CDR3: TGCAGCGTGGTGGACAGGGGAATCGGCTACACCTTC.